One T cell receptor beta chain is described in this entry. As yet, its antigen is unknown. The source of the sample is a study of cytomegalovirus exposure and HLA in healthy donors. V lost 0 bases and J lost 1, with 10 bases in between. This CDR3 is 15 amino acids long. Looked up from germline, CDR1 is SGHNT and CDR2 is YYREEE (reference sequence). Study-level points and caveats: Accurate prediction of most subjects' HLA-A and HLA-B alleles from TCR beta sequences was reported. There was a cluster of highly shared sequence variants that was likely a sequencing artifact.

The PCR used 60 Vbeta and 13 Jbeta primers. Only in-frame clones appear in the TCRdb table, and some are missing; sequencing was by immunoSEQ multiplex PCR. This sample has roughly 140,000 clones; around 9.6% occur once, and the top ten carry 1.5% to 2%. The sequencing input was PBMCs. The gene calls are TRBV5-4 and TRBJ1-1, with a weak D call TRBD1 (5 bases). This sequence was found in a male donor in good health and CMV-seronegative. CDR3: CASSLGRQRNTEAFF. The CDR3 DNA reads TGTGCCAGCAGCTTGGGGAGACAGAGGAACACTGAAGCTTTCTTT.